This entry lists 2 T cell receptor beta chains sequenced from one sample in a study of OX40 agonist ivuxolimab in advanced cancers. Using immunoSEQ multiplex PCR, the repertoire was profiled, and TCRdb retains in-frame clones only, with some absent. The repertoire includes 45,000 to 65,000 clones, roughly four fifths of them detected once, and nearly 0.7% sits in the top ten. Sequencing used CD4+ or CD8+ T cells sorted from blood, obtained in a trial of the OX40 agonist ivuxolimab. The receptors here all came from an adult with an advanced solid tumor such as melanoma, head and neck, liver or kidney cancer.

About this clone: This sample includes further DNA sequences coding for the same CDR3. V and J are TRBV18 and TRBJ1-1; possibly TRBD1 for D (6 bases). The CDR3 totals 13 residues. V lost 6 bases and J 4 bases, leaving 12 bases between the germline ends. From germline, CDR1 is KGHSH and CDR2 LQKENI. Written as DNA, the CDR3 is TGTGCCAGCTCCTCGGGGGGCGGCACTGAAGCTTTCTTT. The encoded protein is CASSSGGGTEAFF.

CDR3 amino acids: CASSPSLVLTQYF. The CDR3 coding sequence is TGTGCCAGCAGCCCCTCACTCGTGCTCACCCAGTACTTC. The rearrangement links TRBV5-6 to TRBJ2-5; no clear D gene. The CDR3 covers 13 residues. Germline values: CDR1 SGHDT, CDR2 YYEEEE. The V gene lost 4 bases and the J gene lost 8 bases, with 15 bases spanning the gap.